The source of this T cell receptor (beta chain) is a study of blood T cell repertoires in COVID-19. Assay used: immunoSEQ multiplex PCR; TCRdb lists only in-frame clones, some missing. The sample consists of about 230,000 clones, 80% to 90% of them appearing once. This CDR3 is 16 amino acids long. V lost 4 bases and J lost 0; bases outside the gene matches: 8. CDR1 and CDR2 (germline): LGHDT, YNNKEL (reference sequence). Material for sequencing was peripheral blood. This TCR was recovered from a man aged 35-49 years with acute or convalescent COVID-19. This chain joins TRBV3-1 (or the pseudogene TRBV3-2) and TRBJ1-1, with TRBD1 matching over 7 bases. The chain's CDR3 is CASSPWDRRLNTEAFF. CDR3 nucleotides: TGTGCCAGCAGCCCCTGGGACAGACGACTGAACACTGAAGCTTTCTTT.